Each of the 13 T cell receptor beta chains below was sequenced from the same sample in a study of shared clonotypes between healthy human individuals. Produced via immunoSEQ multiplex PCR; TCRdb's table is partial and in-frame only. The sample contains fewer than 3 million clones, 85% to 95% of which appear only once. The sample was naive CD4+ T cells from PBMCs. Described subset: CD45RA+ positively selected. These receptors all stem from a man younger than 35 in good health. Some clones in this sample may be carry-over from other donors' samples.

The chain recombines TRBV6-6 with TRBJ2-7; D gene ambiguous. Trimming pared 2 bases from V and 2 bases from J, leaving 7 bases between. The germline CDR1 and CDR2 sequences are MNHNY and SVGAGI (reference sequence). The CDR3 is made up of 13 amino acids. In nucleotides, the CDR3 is TGTGCCAGCAGTTACACGGGTACCTACGAGCAGTACTTC. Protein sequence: CASSYTGTYEQYF.

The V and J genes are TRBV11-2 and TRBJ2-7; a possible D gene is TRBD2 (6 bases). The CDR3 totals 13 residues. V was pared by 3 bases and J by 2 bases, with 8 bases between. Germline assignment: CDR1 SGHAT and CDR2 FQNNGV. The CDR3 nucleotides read TGTGCCAGCAGCTTCGGGGGTACCTACGAGCAGTACTTC. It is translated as CASSFGGTYEQYF.

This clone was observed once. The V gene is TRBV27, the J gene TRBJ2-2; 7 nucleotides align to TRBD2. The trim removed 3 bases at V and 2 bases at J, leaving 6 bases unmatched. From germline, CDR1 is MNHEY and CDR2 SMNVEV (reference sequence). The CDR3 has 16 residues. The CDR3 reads CASSLRSGANTGELFF. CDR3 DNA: TGTGCCAGCAGTTTGAGGAGCGGGGCAAACACCGGGGAGCTGTTTTTT.

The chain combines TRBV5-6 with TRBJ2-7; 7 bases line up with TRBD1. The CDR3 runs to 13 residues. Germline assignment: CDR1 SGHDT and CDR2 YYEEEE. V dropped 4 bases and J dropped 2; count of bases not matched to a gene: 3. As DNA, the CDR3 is TGTGCCAGCAGCAGGACAGGACCCTACGAGCAGTACTTC. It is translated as CASSRTGPYEQYF.

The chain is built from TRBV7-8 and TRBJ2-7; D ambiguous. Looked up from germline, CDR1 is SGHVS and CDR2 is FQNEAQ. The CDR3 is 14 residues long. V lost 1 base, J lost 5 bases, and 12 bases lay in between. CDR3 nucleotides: TGTGCCAGCAGCTTAGAAATCGCCAGCGACGAGCAGTACTTC. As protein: CASSLEIASDEQYF.

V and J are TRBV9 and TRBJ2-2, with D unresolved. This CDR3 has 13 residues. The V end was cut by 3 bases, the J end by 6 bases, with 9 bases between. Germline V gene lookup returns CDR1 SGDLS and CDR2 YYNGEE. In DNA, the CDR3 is TGTGCCAGCAGCGGCCCTTTGTCCGGGGAGCTGTTTTTT. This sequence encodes CASSGPLSGELFF.

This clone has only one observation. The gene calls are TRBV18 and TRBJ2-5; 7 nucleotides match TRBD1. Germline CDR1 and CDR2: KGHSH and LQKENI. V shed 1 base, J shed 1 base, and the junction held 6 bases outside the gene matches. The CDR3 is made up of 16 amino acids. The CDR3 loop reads CASSPQGASIQETQYF. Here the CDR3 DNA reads TGTGCCAGCTCACCACAGGGGGCATCCATCCAAGAGACCCAGTACTTC.

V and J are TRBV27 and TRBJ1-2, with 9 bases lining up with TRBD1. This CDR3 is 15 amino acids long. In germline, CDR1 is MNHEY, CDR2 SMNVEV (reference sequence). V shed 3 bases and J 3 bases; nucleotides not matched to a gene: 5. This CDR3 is CASSFDRDRDYGYTF. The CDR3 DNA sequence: TGTGCCAGCAGTTTTGACCGGGACAGGGACTATGGCTACACCTTC.

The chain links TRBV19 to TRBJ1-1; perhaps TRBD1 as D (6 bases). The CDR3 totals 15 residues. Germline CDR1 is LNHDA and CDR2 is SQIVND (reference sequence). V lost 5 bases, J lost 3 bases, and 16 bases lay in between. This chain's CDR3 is CASSRRTEAYTEAFF. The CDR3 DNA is TGTGCCAGTAGTCGGAGGACAGAAGCATACACTGAAGCTTTCTTT.

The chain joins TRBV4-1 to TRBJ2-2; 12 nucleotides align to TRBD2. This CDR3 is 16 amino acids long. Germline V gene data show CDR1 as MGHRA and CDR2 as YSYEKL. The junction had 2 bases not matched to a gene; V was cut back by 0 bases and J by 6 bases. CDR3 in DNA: TGCGCCAGCAGCCAAGAAGCTAGCGGGAGGGCCGGGGAGCTGTTTTTT. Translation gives CASSQEASGRAGELFF.

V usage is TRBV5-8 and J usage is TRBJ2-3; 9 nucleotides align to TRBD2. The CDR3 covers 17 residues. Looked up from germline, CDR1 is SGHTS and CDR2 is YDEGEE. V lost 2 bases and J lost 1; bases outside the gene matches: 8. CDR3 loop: CASSFRAGGFGTDTQYF. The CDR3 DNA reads TGTGCCAGCAGCTTTCGGGCGGGAGGGTTCGGCACAGATACGCAGTATTTT. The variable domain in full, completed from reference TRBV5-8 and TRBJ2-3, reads EAGVTQSPTHLIKTRGQQATLRCSPISGHTSVYWYQQALGLGLQFLLWYDEGEERNRGNFPPRFSGRQFPNYSSELNVNALELEDSALYLCASSFRAGGFGTDTQYFGPGTRLTVL.

In nucleotides, the CDR3 is TGTGCCAGCAGTGTTGAAGTTTACGCCACTGAAGCTTTCTTT. Its protein is CASSVEVYATEAFF. This sequence joins TRBV6-4 and TRBJ1-1; no clear D. The CDR3 covers 14 residues. Germline V lookup: CDR1 MRHNA, CDR2 SNTAGT. The V and J ends lost 4 bases and 4 bases respectively, with 13 bases between them.

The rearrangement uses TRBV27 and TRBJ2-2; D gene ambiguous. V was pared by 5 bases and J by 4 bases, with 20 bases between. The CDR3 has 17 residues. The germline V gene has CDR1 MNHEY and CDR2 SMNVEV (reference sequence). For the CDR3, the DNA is TGTGCCAGCAGTCTCGAACCTAGGACGGGCGGCACCGGGGAGCTGTTTTTT. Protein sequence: CASSLEPRTGGTGELFF.